The TCR beta chain described here comes from a study of blood T cell repertoires in COVID-19. Germline loops: CDR1 MNHEY, CDR2 SVGAGI. The CDR3 runs 14 residues. V lost 8 bases and J lost 8, with 18 bases in between. Repertoires were generated with immunoSEQ multiplex PCR, while TCRdb's copy carries only in-frame clones and drops some. The sample consists of 150,000 to 200,000 clones, about nine tenths of them appearing once. Sequenced: peripheral blood. This clonotype was obtained from a man aged 35-49 years with acute or convalescent COVID-19. The chain links TRBV6-5 to TRBJ1-4; TRBD1 might be the D (6 bases). The CDR3 bases are TGTGCCAGCGACGAGAAGGGGGTGTTGGAAAAACTGTTTTTT. Protein: CASDEKGVLEKLFF.